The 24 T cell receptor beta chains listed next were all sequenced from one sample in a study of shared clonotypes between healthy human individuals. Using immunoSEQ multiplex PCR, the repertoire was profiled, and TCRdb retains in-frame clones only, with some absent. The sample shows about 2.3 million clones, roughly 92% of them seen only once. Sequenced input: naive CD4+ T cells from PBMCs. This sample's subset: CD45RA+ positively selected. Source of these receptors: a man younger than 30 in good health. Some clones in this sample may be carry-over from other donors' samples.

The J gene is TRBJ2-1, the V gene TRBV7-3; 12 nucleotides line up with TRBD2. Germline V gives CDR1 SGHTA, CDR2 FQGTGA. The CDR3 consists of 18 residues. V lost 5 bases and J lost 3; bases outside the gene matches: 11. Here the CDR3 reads CASSPRTSGASGYNEQFF. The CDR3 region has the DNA TGTGCCAGCAGCCCACGGACTAGCGGGGCCTCAGGCTACAATGAGCAGTTCTTC.

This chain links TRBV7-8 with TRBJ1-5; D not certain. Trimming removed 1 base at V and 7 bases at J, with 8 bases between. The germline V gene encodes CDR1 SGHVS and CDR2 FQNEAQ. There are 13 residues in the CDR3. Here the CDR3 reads CASSLDHGQPQHF. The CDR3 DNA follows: TGTGCCAGCAGCTTAGACCACGGGCAGCCCCAGCATTTT.

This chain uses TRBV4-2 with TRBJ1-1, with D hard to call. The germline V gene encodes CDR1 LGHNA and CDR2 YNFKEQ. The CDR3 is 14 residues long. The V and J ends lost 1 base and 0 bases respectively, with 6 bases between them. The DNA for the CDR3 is TGTGCCAGCAGCCAAGGGTCTCTGAACACTGAAGCTTTCTTT. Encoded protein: CASSQGSLNTEAFF.

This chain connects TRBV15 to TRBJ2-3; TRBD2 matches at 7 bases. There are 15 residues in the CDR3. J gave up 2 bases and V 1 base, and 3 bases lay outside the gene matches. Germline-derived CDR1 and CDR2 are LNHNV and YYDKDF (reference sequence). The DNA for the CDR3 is TGTGCCACCAGCAGAGGGACTAGTAACACAGATACGCAGTATTTT. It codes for CATSRGTSNTDTQYF.

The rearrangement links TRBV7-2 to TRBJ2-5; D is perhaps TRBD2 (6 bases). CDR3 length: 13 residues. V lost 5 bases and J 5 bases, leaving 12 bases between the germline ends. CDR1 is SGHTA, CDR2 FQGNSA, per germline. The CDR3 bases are TGTGCCAGCAGCAGACCTAGCGTGGAGACCCAGTACTTC. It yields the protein CASSRPSVETQYF.

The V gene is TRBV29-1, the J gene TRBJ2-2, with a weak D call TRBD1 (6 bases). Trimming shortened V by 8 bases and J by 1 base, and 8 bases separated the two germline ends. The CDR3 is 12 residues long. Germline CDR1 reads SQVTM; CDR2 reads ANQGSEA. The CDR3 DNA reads TGCAGCCCGGACAGGAACACCGGGGAGCTGTTTTTT. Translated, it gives CSPDRNTGELFF.

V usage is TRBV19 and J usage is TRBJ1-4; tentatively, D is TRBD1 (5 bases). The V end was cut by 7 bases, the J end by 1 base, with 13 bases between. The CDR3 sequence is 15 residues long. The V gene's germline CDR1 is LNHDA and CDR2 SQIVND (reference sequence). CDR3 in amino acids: CASMGQGITNEKLFF. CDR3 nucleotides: TGTGCCAGTATGGGGCAGGGAATAACTAATGAAAAACTGTTTTTT.

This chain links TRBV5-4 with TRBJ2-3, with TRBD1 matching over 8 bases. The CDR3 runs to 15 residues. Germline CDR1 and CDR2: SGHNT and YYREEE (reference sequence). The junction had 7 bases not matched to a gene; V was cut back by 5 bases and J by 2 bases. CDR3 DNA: TGTGCCAGCAGACCGACAGGGGCTCCCACAGATACGCAGTATTTT. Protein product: CASRPTGAPTDTQYF.

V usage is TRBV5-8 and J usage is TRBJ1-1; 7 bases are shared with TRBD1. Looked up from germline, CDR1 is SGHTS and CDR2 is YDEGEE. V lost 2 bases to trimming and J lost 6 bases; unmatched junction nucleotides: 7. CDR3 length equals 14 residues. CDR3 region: CASSFTGEEPEAFF. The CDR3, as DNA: TGTGCCAGCAGCTTCACAGGGGAGGAGCCTGAAGCTTTCTTT.

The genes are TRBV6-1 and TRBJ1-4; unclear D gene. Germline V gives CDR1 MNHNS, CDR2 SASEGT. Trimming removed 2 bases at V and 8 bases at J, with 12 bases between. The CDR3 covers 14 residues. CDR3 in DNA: TGTGCCAGCAGTGAACCTGGAGGGTTGGAAAAACTGTTTTTT. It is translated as CASSEPGGLEKLFF.

The CDR3 nucleotides are TGTGCCAGCAGCGCGAGGGACAGGCGGACCTACGAGCAGTACTTC. It translates to CASSARDRRTYEQYF. The gene calls are TRBV5-8 and TRBJ2-7, with 8 bases identical to TRBD1. The CDR3 is 15 residues long. Germline V gives CDR1 SGHTS, CDR2 YDEGEE. With 4 bases clipped from V and 2 bases from J, the junction kept 8 bases outside the gene matches. Supplemented by reference TRBV5-8 and TRBJ2-7, the full variable domain reads EAGVTQSPTHLIKTRGQQATLRCSPISGHTSVYWYQQALGLGLQFLLWYDEGEERNRGNFPPRFSGRQFPNYSSELNVNALELEDSALYLCASSARDRRTYEQYFGPGTRLTVT.

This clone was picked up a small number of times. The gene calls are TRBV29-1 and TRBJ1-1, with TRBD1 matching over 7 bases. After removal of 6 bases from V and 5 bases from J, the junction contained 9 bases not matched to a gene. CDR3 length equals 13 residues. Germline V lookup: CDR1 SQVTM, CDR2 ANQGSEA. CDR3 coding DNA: TGCAGCGTGGTTAGGGGGCGTGGGACTGAAGCTTTCTTT. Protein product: CSVVRGRGTEAFF. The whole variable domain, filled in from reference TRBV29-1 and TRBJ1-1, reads SAVISQKPSRDICQRGTSLTIQCQVDSQVTMMFWYRQQPGQSLTLIATANQGSEATYESGFVIDKFPISRPNLTFSTLTVSNMSPEDSSIYLCSVVRGRGTEAFFGQGTRLTVV.

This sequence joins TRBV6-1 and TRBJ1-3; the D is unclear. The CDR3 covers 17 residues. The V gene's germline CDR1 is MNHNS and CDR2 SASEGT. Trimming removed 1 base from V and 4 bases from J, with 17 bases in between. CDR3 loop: CASSEGSGSGRGNTIYF. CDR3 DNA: TGTGCCAGCAGTGAAGGGTCTGGGTCCGGCAGAGGAAACACCATATATTTT.

The chain's CDR3 is CASSPTTGGETQYF. CDR3 DNA: TGTGCCAGCAGCCCCACCACCGGGGGGGAGACCCAGTACTTC. This chain joins TRBV11-2 and TRBJ2-5; 7 bases match TRBD2. The V gene end was trimmed by 5 bases and the J gene end by 5 bases; junction bases not matched to a gene: 8. The CDR3 is made up of 14 amino acids. The V gene's germline CDR1 is SGHAT and CDR2 FQNNGV.

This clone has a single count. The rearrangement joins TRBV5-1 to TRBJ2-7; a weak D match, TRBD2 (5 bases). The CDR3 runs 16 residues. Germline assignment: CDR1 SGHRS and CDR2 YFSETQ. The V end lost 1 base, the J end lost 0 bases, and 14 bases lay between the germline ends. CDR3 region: CASSLLGGLSSYEQYF. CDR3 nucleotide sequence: TGCGCCAGCAGCTTGTTGGGCGGGCTAAGCTCCTACGAGCAGTACTTC.

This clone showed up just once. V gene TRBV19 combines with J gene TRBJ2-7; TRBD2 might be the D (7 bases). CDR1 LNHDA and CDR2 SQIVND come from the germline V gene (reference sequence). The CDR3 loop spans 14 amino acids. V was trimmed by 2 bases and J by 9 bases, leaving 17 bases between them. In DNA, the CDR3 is TGTGCCAGTAGTATAAAAACAGGGAGGGTCGGGCAGTACTTC. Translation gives CASSIKTGRVGQYF. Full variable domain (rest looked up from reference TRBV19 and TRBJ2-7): DGGITQSPKYLFRKEGQNVTLSCEQNLNHDAMYWYRQDPGQGLRLIYYSQIVNDFQKGDIAEGYSVSREKKESFPLTVTSAQKNPTAFYLCASSIKTGRVGQYFGPGTRLTVT.

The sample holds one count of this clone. The CDR3: CASSYGGVNNSPLHF. The CDR3, as DNA: TGTGCCAGCAGTTACGGGGGGGTTAATAATTCACCCCTCCACTTT. The chain uses TRBV6-6 and TRBJ1-6, with TRBD1 as a possible D gene (5 bases). The ends were cut back, 2 bases at V and 5 bases at J, with 10 bases in the middle. The CDR3 is 15 residues long. The germline CDR1 and CDR2 sequences are MNHNY and SVGAGI (reference sequence).

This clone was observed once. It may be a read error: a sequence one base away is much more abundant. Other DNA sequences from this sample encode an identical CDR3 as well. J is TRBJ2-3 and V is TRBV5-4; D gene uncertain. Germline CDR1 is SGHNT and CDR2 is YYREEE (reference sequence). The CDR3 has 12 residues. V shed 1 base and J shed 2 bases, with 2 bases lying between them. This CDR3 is CASSLHTDTQYF. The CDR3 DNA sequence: TGTGCCAGCAGCTTGCACACAGATACGCAGTATTTT.

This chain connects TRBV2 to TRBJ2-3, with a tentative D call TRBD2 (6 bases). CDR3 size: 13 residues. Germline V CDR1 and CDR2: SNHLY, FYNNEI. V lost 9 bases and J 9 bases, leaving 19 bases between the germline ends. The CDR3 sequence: CASTLAIGGTQYF. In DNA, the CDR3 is TGTGCCAGTACCCTAGCTATTGGAGGGACGCAGTATTTT.

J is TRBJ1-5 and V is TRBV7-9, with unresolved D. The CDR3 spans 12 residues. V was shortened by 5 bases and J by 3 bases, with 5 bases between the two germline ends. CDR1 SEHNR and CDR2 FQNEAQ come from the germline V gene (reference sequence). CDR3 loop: CASSPTNQPQHF. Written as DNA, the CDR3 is TGTGCCAGCAGCCCCACCAATCAGCCCCAGCATTTT.

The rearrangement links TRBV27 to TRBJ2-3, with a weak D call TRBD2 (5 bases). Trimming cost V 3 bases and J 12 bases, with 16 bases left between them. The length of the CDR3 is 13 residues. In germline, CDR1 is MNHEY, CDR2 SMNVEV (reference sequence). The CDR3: CASSFVLGAGQYF. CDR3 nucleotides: TGTGCCAGCAGTTTTGTTTTGGGAGCAGGCCAGTATTTT.

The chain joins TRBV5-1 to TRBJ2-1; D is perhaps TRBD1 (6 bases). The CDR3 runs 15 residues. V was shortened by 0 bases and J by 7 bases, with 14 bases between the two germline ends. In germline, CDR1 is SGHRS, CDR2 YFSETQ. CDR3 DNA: TGCGCCAGCAGCTTGGGACAGGTCGAGGGGAATGAGCAGTTCTTC. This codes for CASSLGQVEGNEQFF.

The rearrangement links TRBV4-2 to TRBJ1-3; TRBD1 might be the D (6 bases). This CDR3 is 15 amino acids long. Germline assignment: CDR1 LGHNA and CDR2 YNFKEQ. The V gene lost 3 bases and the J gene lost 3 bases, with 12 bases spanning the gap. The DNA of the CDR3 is TGTGCCAGCAGCCAGCCCGGGACATATGGAAACACCATATATTTT. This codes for CASSQPGTYGNTIYF.

The chain's CDR3 is CAWRTKASYTQYF. CDR3 bases: TGTGCCTGGAGGACGAAGGCTAGTTATACGCAGTATTTT. The chain carries TRBV30 and TRBJ2-3; D call uncertain. V lost 3 bases and J lost 7, with 14 bases in between. This CDR3 spans 13 amino acids. CDR1 GTSNPN and CDR2 SVGIG come from the germline V gene (reference sequence).